This TCR beta chain was documented in a study of cytomegalovirus exposure and HLA in healthy donors. 13 Jbeta primers and 60 Vbeta primers were used for the PCR. Profiled with immunoSEQ multiplex PCR; TCRdb holds only in-frame clones, not every one. The sample data list fewer than 200,000 clones. Germline assignment: CDR1 SGHKS and CDR2 YYEKEE (reference sequence). CDR3 length: 14 residues. V was cut by 1 base and J by 3 bases, with 8 bases left in between. Material: PBMCs. The chain is built from TRBV5-5 and TRBJ1-3, with D hard to call. This receptor was taken from a man aged 30 to 39 in good health and CMV-seronegative. CDR3 coding DNA: TGTGCCAGCAGCTTGTCCGTTTTTGGAAACACCATATATTTT. This gives the protein CASSLSVFGNTIYF.